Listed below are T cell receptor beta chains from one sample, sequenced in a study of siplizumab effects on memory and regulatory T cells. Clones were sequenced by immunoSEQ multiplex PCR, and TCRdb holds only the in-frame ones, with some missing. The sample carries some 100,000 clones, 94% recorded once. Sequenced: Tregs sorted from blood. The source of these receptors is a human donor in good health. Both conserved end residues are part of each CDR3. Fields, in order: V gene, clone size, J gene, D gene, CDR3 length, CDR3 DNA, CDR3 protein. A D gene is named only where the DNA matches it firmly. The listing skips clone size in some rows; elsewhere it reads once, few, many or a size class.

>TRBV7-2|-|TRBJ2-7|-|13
TGTGCCAGCAGGGAACCGGGCTCCTACGAGCAGTACTTC
CASREPGSYEQYF
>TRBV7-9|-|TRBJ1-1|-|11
TGTGCCAGCAGCTTAATGACTGAAGCTTTCTTT
CASSLMTEAFF
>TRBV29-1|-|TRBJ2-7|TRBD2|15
TGCAGCGTTCGCTTAGCGGGAGGGGTTCTCTACGAGCAGTACTTC
CSVRLAGGVLYEQYF
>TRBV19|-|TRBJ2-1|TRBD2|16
TGTGCCAGTAGTATCCGCCTTGCGGGAGCTGTGAATGAGCAGTTCTTC
CASSIRLAGAVNEQFF
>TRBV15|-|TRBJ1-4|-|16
TGTGCCACCAGCACACCGTACTGGGGCACTAATGAAAAACTGTTTTTT
CATSTPYWGTNEKLFF
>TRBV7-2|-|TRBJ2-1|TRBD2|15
TGTGCCAGCAGCCCAATAGCGGGAGGAGGAGGTGAGCAGTTCTTC
CASSPIAGGGGEQFF
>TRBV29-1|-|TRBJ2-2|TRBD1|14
TGCAGCGTTAGGACAGGGGGTTACGCCGGGGAGCTGTTTTTT
CSVRTGGYAGELFF
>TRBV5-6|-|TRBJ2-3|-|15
TGTGCCAGCAGCCATAGGGGGGGACGTACAGATACGCAGTATTTT
CASSHRGGRTDTQYF
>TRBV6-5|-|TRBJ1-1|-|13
TGTGCCAGCCGATTCCAGACGAACACTGAAGCTTTCTTT
CASRFQTNTEAFF
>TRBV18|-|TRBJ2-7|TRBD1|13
TGTGCCAGCTCGTCCGGGACAGGGTACGAGCAGTACTTC
CASSSGTGYEQYF
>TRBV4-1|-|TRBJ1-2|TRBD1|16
TGCGCCAGCAGCCAAGAACAGGGGGTCAGTAACTATGGCTACACCTTC
CASSQEQGVSNYGYTF
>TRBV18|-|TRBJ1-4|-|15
TGTGCCAGCTCACATAAGGTTGCAACTAATGAAAAACTGTTTTTT
CASSHKVATNEKLFF
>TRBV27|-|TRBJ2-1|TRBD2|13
TGTGCCAGCAGTCCAAACTACCGGACTAGTCCGTTCTTC
CASSPNYRTSPFF
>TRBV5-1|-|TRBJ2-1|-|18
TGCGCCAGCAGCAGACTACTACCGACCATAAGCTCCTACAATGAGCAGTTCTTC
CASSRLLPTISSYNEQFF
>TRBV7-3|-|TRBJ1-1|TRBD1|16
TGTGCCAGCAGCCCGAGCGGGACACAGGGGGCGCGAAGAGCTTTCTTT
CASSPSGTQGARRAFF
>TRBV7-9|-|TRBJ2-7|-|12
TGTGCCAGCAGCTTAATCGGGGGCGAGCAGTACTTC
CASSLIGGEQYF
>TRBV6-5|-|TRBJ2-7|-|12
TGTGCCAGCAGTTACTCTGGGGCACAGCAGTACTTC
CASSYSGAQQYF
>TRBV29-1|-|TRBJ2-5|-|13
TGCAGCGGAACTGGAGGGATCGTAGAGACCCAGTACTTC
CSGTGGIVETQYF
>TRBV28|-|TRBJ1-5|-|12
TGTGCCAGCAAGGCTGGCAATCAGCCCCAGCATTTT
CASKAGNQPQHF
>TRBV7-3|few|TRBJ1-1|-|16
TGTGCCAGCAGCCGCTATGGACGGCACATGAACACTGAAGCTTTCTTT
CASSRYGRHMNTEAFF
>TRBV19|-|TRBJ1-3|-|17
TGTGCCAGTAGTACCGCTGCCTCAAGGGCCTCTGGAAACACCATATATTTT
CASSTAASRASGNTIYF
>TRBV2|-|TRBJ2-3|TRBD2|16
TGTGCCAGCAGGGTAGGACTAGCGGGTAACACAGATACGCAGTATTTT
CASRVGLAGNTDTQYF
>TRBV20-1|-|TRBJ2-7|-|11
TGCAGTGCTAGGGGATCCTACGAGCAGTACTTC
CSARGSYEQYF
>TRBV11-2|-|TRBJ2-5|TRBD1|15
TGTGCCAGCAGCCTTTCGGGACAGGGTGTAAAGACCCAGTACTTC
CASSLSGQGVKTQYF
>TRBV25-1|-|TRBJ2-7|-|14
TGTGCCAGCGGGGACCAGGGGATTTCCTACGAGCAGTACTTC
CASGDQGISYEQYF
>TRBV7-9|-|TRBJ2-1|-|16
TGTGCCAGCAGCTTAGTTTCCAGCCGCTCCTACAATGAGCAGTTCTTC
CASSLVSSRSYNEQFF
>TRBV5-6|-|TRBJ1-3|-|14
TGTGCCAGCAGCTGGGCGGGTGCTGGAAACACCATATATTTT
CASSWAGAGNTIYF
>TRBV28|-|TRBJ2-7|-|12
TGTGCCAGCAGTTTTCGCCCCAACGAGCAGTACTTC
CASSFRPNEQYF
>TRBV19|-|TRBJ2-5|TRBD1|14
TGTGCCAGTAGGGACAGGGGGCGGTCAGAGACCCAGTACTTC
CASRDRGRSETQYF
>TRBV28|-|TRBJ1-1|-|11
TGTGCCAGCAGTACTAGGGTAAAAGCTTTCTTT
CASSTRVKAFF
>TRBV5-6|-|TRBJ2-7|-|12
TGTGCCAGCAGCTTGGTGGGTTACGAGCAGTACTTC
CASSLVGYEQYF
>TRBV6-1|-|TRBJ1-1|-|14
TGTGCCAGCAGTGCGACACCAAGAGACACTGAAGCTTTCTTT
CASSATPRDTEAFF
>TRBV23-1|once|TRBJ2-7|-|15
TGCGCCAGCAGTCAACCCCGTCGACCGATCTACGAGCAGTACTTC
CASSQPRRPIYEQYF
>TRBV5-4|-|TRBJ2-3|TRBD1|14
TGTGCCAGCAGCTTGGGGGACAGAACAGATACGCAGTATTTT
CASSLGDRTDTQYF
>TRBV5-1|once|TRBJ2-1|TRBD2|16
TGCGCCAGCAGCGGAATGGGGACTAGCGGGTTTAATGAGCAGTTCTTC
CASSGMGTSGFNEQFF
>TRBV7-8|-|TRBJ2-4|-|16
TGTGCCAGCAGCTTTCTCCTAACAGCAGCCAAAAACATTCAGTACTTC
CASSFLLTAAKNIQYF
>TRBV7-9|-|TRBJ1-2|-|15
TGTGCCAGCAGCTCAGGGTACAGGGATGCAAGTGGCTACACCTTC
CASSSGYRDASGYTF